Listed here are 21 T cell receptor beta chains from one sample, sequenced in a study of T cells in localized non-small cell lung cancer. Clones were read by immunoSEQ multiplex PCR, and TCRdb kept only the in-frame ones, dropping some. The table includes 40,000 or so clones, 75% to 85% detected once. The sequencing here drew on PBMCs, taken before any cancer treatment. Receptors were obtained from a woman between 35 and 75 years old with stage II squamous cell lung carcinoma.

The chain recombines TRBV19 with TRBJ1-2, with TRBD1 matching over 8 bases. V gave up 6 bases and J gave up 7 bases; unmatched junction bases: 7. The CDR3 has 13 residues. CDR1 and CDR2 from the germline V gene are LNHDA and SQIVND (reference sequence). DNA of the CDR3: TGTGCCAGTAGCCCGGACAGGGCGTTTGGCTACACCTTC. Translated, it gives CASSPDRAFGYTF.

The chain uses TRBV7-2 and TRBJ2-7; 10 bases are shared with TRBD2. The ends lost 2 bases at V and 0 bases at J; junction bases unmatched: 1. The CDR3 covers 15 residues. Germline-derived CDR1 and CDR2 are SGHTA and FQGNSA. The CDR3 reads CASSLTSGVSYEQYF. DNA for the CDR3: TGTGCCAGCAGCTTAACTAGCGGGGTCTCCTACGAGCAGTACTTC.

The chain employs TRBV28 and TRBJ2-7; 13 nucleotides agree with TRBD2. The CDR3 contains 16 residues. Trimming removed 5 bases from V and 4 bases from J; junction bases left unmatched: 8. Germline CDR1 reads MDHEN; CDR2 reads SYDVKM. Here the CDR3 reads CASSRLSLAGGYEQYF. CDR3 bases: TGTGCCAGCAGTCGCCTTTCACTAGCGGGAGGGTACGAGCAGTACTTC.

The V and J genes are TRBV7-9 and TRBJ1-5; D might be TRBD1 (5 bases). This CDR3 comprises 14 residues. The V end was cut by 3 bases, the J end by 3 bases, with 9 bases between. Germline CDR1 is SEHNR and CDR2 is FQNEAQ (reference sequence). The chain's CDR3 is CASSFGGTNQPQHF. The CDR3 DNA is TGTGCCAGCAGCTTTGGGGGTACCAATCAGCCCCAGCATTTT.

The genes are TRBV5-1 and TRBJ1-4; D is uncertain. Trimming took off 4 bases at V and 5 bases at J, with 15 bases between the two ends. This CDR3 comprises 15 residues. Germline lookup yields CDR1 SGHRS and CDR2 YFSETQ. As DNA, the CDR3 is TGCGCCAGCAGCCCGGAGCCCACTCGGAATGAAAAACTGTTTTTT. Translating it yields CASSPEPTRNEKLFF.

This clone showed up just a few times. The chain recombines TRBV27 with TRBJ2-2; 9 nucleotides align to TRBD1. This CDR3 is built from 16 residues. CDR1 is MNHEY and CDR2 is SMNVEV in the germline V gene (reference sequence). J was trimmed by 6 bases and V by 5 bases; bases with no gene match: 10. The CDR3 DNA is TGTGCCAGCAGTCACCCCTCAGGACAGGGGCCCGGGGAGCTGTTTTTT. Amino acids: CASSHPSGQGPGELFF.

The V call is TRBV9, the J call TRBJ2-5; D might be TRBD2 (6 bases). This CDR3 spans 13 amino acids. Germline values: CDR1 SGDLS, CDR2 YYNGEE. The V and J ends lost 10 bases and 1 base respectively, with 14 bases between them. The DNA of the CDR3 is TGTGCCTCCAACCGGGACTCCCAAGAGACCCAGTACTTC. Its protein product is CASNRDSQETQYF.

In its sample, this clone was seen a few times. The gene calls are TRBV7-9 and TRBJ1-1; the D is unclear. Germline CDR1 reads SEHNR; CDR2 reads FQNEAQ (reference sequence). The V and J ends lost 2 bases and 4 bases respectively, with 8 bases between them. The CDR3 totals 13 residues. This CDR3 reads CASSLTMGTEAFF. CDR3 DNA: TGTGCCAGCAGCTTAACTATGGGCACTGAAGCTTTCTTT.

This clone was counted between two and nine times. CDR3 nucleotide sequence: TGTGCCAGCAGTGTTTGGGCACCTAATTCACCCCTCCACTTT. Translating gives CASSVWAPNSPLHF. The V call is TRBV6-1, the J call TRBJ1-6; D gene uncertain. Germline assignment: CDR1 MNHNS and CDR2 SASEGT. V lost 4 bases to trimming and J lost 6 bases, with 10 bases between them. This CDR3 has 14 amino acids.

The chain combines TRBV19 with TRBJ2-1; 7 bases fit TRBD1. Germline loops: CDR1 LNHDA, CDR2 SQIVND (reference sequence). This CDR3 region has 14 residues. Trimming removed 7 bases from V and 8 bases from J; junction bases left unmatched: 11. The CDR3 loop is CASTLTGVVHEQFF. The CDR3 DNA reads TGTGCCAGTACCCTAACAGGGGTAGTACATGAGCAGTTCTTC.

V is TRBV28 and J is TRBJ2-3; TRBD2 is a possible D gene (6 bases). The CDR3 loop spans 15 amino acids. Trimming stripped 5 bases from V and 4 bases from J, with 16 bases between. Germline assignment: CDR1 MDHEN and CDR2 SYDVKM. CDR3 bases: TGTGCCAGCAGTACCCTAGCGCTGTCGGCAGATACGCAGTATTTT. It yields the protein CASSTLALSADTQYF. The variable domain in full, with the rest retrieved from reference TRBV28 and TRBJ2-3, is DVKVTQSSRYLVKRTGEKVFLECVQDMDHENMFWYRQDPGLGLRLIYFSYDVKMKEKGDIPEGYSVSREKKERFSLILESASTNQTSMYLCASSTLALSADTQYFGPGTRLTVL.

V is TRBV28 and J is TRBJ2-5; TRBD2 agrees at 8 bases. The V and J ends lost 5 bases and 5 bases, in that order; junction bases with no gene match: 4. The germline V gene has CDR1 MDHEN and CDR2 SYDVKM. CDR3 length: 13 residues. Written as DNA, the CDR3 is TGTGCCAGCAGTGTCGGGGGGGCGGAGACCCAGTACTTC. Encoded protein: CASSVGGAETQYF. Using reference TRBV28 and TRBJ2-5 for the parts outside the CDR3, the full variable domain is DVKVTQSSRYLVKRTGEKVFLECVQDMDHENMFWYRQDPGLGLRLIYFSYDVKMKEKGDIPEGYSVSREKKERFSLILESASTNQTSMYLCASSVGGAETQYFGPGTRLLVL.

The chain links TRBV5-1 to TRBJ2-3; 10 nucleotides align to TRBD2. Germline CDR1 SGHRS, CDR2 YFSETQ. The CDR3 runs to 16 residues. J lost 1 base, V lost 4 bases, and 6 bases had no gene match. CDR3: CASSPDLAGGTDTQYF. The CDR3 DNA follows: TGCGCCAGCAGCCCGGACCTAGCGGGGGGCACAGATACGCAGTATTTT.

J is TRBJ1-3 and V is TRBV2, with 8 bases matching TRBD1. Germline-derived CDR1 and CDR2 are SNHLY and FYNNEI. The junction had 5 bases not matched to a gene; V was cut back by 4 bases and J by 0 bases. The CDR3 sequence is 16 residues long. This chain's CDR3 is CASSGTGMSSGNTIYF. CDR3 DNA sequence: TGTGCCAGCAGTGGGACAGGGATGAGCTCTGGAAACACCATATATTTT.

Here the CDR3 DNA reads TGTGCCAGCAGCGTCGGGACAGGGGGCGGAGGTGAAAAACTGTTTTTT. It translates to CASSVGTGGGGEKLFF. V and J are TRBV9 and TRBJ1-4, with 12 bases matching TRBD1. The germline gives CDR1 SGDLS, CDR2 YYNGEE. V dropped 2 bases and J dropped 7; count of bases not matched to a gene: 6. This CDR3 contains 16 residues.

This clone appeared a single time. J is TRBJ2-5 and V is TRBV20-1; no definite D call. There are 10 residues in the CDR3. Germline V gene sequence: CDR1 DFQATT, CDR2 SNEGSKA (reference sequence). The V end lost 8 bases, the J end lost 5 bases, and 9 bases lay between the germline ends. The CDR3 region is CSSKGETQYF. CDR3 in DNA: TGCAGTTCTAAGGGCGAGACCCAGTACTTC.

This CDR3 reads CASSLPCIYEQYV. The DNA for the CDR3 is TGTGCCAGCAGCTTGCCGTGTATTTACGAGCAGTACGTC. The chain couples TRBV5-6 to TRBJ2-7, with D uncertain. Germline V gene data show CDR1 as SGHDT and CDR2 as YYEEEE. CDR3 length equals 13 residues. V shed 1 base and J shed 4 bases, with 9 bases lying between them.

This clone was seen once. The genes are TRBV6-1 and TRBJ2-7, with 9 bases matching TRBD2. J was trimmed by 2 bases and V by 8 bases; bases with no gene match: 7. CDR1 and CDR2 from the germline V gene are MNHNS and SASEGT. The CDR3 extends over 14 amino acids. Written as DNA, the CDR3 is TGTGCCAGCGAGAGCGGGGGGACAGCCTACGAGCAGTACGTC. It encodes CASESGGTAYEQYV.

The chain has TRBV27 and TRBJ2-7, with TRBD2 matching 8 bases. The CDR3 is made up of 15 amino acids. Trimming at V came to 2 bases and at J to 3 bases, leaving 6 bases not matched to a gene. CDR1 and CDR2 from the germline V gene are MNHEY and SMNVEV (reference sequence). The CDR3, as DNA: TGTGCCAGCAGTTTAATCGGTAGCGGGAACTACGAGCAGTACTTC. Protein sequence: CASSLIGSGNYEQYF.

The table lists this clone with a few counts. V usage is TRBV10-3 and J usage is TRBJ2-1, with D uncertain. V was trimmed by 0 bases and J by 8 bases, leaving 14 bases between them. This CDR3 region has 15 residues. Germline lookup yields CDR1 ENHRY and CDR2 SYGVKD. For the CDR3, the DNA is TGTGCCATCAGTGAGTCGCGATCCACCGGTGATGAGCAGTTCTTC. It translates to CAISESRSTGDEQFF.

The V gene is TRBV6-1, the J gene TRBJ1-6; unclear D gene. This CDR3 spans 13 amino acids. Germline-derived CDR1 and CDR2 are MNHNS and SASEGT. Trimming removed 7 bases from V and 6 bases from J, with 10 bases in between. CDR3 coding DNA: TGTGCCAGCAAGGCCCAGATTAATTCACCCCTCCACTTT. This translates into CASKAQINSPLHF.